The present TCR beta chain was sequenced within a study of blood T cells in healthy people across ages. General study points: When set beside aged donors, long-lived donors presented more naive CD4+ cells and higher diversity. Per-million-T-cell TCR beta diversity fell roughly linearly with age.

V was pared by 0 bases and J by 0 bases, with 20 bases between. From germline, CDR1 is MGHRA and CDR2 YSYEKL. The CDR3 length is 19 residues. Alongside a J-beta primer mix, a sample-barcoded 5' primer served in a second PCR lasting about 7 to 12 cycles. MiXCR, applied by TCRdb to the 5' RACE reads, yields one record per CDR3 protein. The data hold 1,800,000 or so distinct CDR3 sequences, with about two fifths observed a single time. Staff drew around 10 milliliters of peripheral blood from each donor. With respect to this clonotype: The antigen is unknown.

Sequencing was performed on blood. The V gene is TRBV4-1, the J gene TRBJ2-5, with D possibly matching TRBD1 (6 bases). This sequence originates from a human donor in good health. In DNA form, the CDR3 reads TGCGCCAGCAGCCAAGATATGGACGTCGAGGGGGACAACCAAGAGACCCAGTACTTC. This gives the protein CASSQDMDVEGDNQETQYF.